This TCR beta chain was recovered during a study of CD8+CD57+ T cells in acquired aplastic anemia. Study details: Roughly 3.2 ug was the average amount of DNA from sorted CD4+ and CD8+ cells.

Profiles of TCR beta VDJ and CDR3 were generated from a genomic DNA template. TCRdb used MiXCR to reprocess the reads, holding one entry per CDR3 protein. The sample shows about 160,000 distinct CDR3 sequences, approximately 40% of them seen only once. Study-wide results and limits: Patients and controls shared approximately 28 CD8+ CDR3 sequences. Patients did not significantly differ from controls in CD8+ Simpson's diversity.

Points on this clonotype: Its antigen is currently unknown.

The receptor comes from a human donor in good health. The sequenced sample consisted of sorted CD4+, CD8+, or CD8+CD57+ T cells (not recorded which) from PBMCs.

CDR3 nucleotides: TGTGCCATCAGTGATATAGCGACAGGGGGTCTATATCAGCCCCAGCATTTT. Amino acids: CAISDIATGGLYQPQHF. V gene TRBV10-3 combines with J gene TRBJ1-5; 9 bases are a match to TRBD1. The CDR3 contains 17 residues. Per germline, CDR1 ENHRY and CDR2 SYGVKD. The V and J ends lost 3 bases and 5 bases, in that order; junction bases with no gene match: 11.